Reported below is one TCR beta chain. What it binds is unknown. This CDR3 is also generated by other DNA sequences in the sample. This table comes from immunoSEQ multiplex PCR, and its TCRdb copy is limited to in-frame clones, with some not included. The sample has roughly 2.4 million clones, approximately 96% seen once; the top ten hold roughly 0.13%. These data come from a study of shared clonotypes between healthy human individuals. Study-wide results and limits: Approximately 4.6% of naive CD4 clonotypes were shared across a few donors. Donor clonotype sharing was expected to depend on sequencing depth.

V lost 3 bases, J lost 2 bases, and 8 bases lay in between. The CDR3 length is 13 residues. Germline V gene sequence: CDR1 SGHTA, CDR2 FQGNSA. Donation came from healthy HIV-negative adults that had no recent acute infections or vaccinations. Division of CD4+ cells produced a CD45RA+ naive subset and a CD45RA-negative memory subset. Sample: naive CD4+ T cells sorted from blood. Subset: CD45RA+ positively selected. V and J are TRBV7-2 and TRBJ2-7; D is uncertain. The source of this sequence is a man aged 18 to 29 in good health. The CDR3 here is CASSLTGPYEQYF. The CDR3 nucleotides are TGTGCCAGCAGCTTGACCGGGCCCTACGAGCAGTACTTC.